The T cell receptor (beta chain) under discussion was sequenced for a study of CD8 T cells in Susac syndrome. RNA, at about 0.45 to 1 ug, was reverse transcribed with random hexamers. One entry per CDR3 protein results from TCRdb running MiXCR on the immunoSEQ multiplex PCR reads. The sample comprises 84,000 or so distinct CDR3 sequences, approximately 93% of which are singletons, and approximately 0.9% rests with the top ten. J lost 6 bases, V lost 3 bases, and 7 bases had no gene match. There are 15 residues in the CDR3. In germline, CDR1 is SGDLS, CDR2 YYNGEE. Sequencing of TCR beta was performed on blood CD8+ T cells and on blood CD4+ T cells.

This clonotype was obtained from a human donor with Susac syndrome. The material sequenced was CD8+ T cells from PBMCs. This rearrangement joins TRBV9 to TRBJ1-5, with TRBD1 matching over 9 bases. CDR3 bases: TGTGCCAGCAGCGAAGGGACAGGGTTGGGTCAGCCCCAGCATTTT. It specifies CASSEGTGLGQPQHF. Complete variable domain (other parts from reference TRBV9 and TRBJ1-5): DSGVTQTPKHLITATGQRVTLRCSPRSGDLSVYWYQQSLDQGLQFLIQYYNGEERAKGNILERFSAQQFPDLHSELNLSSLELGDSALYFCASSEGTGLGQPQHFGDGTRLSIL.